This T cell receptor (beta chain) was documented in a study of OX40 agonist ivuxolimab in advanced cancers. V lost 1 base and J lost 1, with 21 bases in between. This CDR3 spans 19 amino acids. CDR1 and CDR2 from the germline V gene are SGHVS and FQNEAQ. Libraries were prepared by immunoSEQ multiplex PCR; TCRdb keeps only in-frame clonotypes and omits some of them. The data contain tens of thousands of clones, about 80% of them singletons. On this clone itself: Its target is not known.

Study-wide points: Partial responders receiving 0.1-3.0 mg/kg showed among the lowest clonal expansion. CD4+ and CD8+ blood T cells expanded clonally by week 6 at 0.1 to 3.0 mg/kg. The work left the antigen specificity of expanded peripheral T cells undetermined.

Sequencing used CD4+ or CD8+ T cells sorted from blood, obtained in a trial of the OX40 agonist ivuxolimab. This receptor was obtained from an adult with an advanced solid tumor such as melanoma, head and neck, liver or kidney cancer. This sequence joins TRBV7-8 and TRBJ2-3, with D possibly TRBD2 on 6 matching bases. The CDR3 coding sequence is TGTGCCAGCAGCTTAGTGTTCCTCCTACTAGCAAACCGCACAGATACGCAGTATTTT. This codes for CASSLVFLLLANRTDTQYF.